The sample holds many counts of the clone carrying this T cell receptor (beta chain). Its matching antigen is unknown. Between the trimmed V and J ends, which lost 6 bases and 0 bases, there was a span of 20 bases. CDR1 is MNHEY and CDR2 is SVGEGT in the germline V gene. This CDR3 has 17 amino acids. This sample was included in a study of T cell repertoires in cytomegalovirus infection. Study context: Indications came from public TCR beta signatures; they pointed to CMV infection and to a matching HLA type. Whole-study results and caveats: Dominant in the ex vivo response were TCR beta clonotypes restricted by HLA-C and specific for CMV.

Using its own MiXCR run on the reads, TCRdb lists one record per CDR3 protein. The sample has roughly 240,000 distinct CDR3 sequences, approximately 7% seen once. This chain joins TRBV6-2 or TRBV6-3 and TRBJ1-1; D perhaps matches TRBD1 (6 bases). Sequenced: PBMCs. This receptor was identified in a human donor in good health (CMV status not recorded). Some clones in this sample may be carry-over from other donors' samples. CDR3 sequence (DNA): TGTGCCAGCAGGGGGGAGAGACAGGCCCCCCTGAACACTGAAGCTTTCTTT. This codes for CASRGERQAPLNTEAFF.